This T cell receptor beta chain was sequenced for a study of blood T cell repertoires in COVID-19. Across the whole study: Italy, Spain and the United States were the sources of the convalescent and acute COVID-19 samples. The analysed material was cDNA or gDNA that came from T cells, B-cell-depleted T cells, or PBMCs.

The CDR3 is 17 amino acids. The germline gives CDR1 SEHNR, CDR2 FQNEAQ (reference sequence). Trimming stripped 4 bases from V and 0 bases from J, with 15 bases between. This clone was detected once. Assay: immunoSEQ multiplex PCR; the TCRdb copy retains only in-frame clones and omits some. This sample has over 200,000 clones, with approximately 84% found just once. This sequence originates from a woman aged 50 to 65 with active or convalescent COVID-19. The chain couples TRBV7-9 to TRBJ1-4; possible D gene TRBD1, 5 bases. Sequencing was done on a sample of peripheral blood. The CDR3 loop reads CASSYRQPLATNEKLFF. The CDR3 nucleotides are TGTGCCAGCAGCTACCGACAGCCACTTGCAACTAATGAAAAACTGTTTTTT.